Listed below are T cell receptor beta chains from one sample, sequenced in a study of cytomegalovirus exposure and HLA in healthy donors. Some clones are missing from TCRdb's copy, which holds only in-frame ones; the method was immunoSEQ multiplex PCR. The sample lists 200,000 or so clones, about 91% seen once, with just under 3% in the top ten. The sample consisted of PBMCs. These receptors all come from a woman younger than 30 in good health and CMV-seronegative. The CDR3 runs from the conserved cysteine through the conserved F or W. The order of the fields is V gene, clone size, J gene, D gene, CDR3 protein, CDR3 DNA. D genes are given only for firm matches. Clone size is stated in some rows and not others, as once, few, many or a class when expanded.

TRBV11-3,NA,TRBJ2-3,NA,CASSLQSADTQYF,TGTGCCAGCAGCCTCCAGTCTGCAGATACGCAGTATTTT
TRBV18,NA,TRBJ2-7,NA,CASSLSFSYEQYF,TGTGCCAGCTCACTATCTTTCTCCTACGAGCAGTACTTC
TRBV7-9,NA,TRBJ2-3,TRBD1,CASSFGQGTTDTQYF,TGTGCCAGCAGCTTCGGACAGGGAACGACAGATACGCAGTATTTT
TRBV4-1,NA,TRBJ2-5,NA,CASAILKGETQYF,TGCGCCAGCGCCATACTTAAGGGGGAGACCCAGTACTTC
TRBV28,NA,TRBJ1-2,TRBD1,CASSDRQGARGYTF,TGTGCCAGCAGTGACAGGCAGGGGGCACGGGGCTACACCTTC
TRBV4-1,NA,TRBJ2-7,TRBD1,CASSPAAGQGFYEQYF,TGCGCCAGCAGCCCCGCAGCGGGACAGGGGTTTTACGAGCAGTACTTC
TRBV28,NA,TRBJ1-2,TRBD1,CATDREWGYGYTF,TGTGCCACGGACAGGGAATGGGGCTATGGCTACACCTTC
TRBV5-1,NA,TRBJ2-1,TRBD2,CASRNLAGSYNEQFF,TGCGCCAGCCGTAACCTAGCGGGATCCTACAATGAGCAGTTCTTC
TRBV9,NA,TRBJ2-1,TRBD2,CASSPNAGLAFDEQFF,TGTGCCAGCAGCCCCAACGCGGGACTAGCGTTCGATGAGCAGTTCTTC
TRBV28,once,TRBJ2-7,NA,CASSFNRVSSYEQYF,TGTGCCAGCAGTTTCAACAGGGTGAGCTCCTACGAGCAGTACTTC
TRBV27,NA,TRBJ2-7,NA,CASSFDSHSYEQYF,TGTGCCAGCAGTTTCGACTCGCACTCCTACGAGCAGTACTTC
TRBV7-6,NA,TRBJ2-5,NA,CASSLGRGQIMQETQYF,TGTGCCAGCAGCTTAGGGCGTGGGCAGATAATGCAAGAGACCCAGTACTTC
TRBV27,NA,TRBJ1-2,NA,CASSLTGGGYGYTF,TGTGCCAGCAGTTTAACGGGGGGCGGGTATGGCTACACCTTC
TRBV18,NA,TRBJ1-2,NA,CASSPDSLLGYTF,TGTGCCAGCTCACCAGACAGTCTATTAGGCTACACCTTC
TRBV18,NA,TRBJ2-7,NA,CASSTVAGESRYEQYF,TGTGCCAGCTCAACCGTGGCAGGGGAGTCTCGCTACGAGCAGTACTTC
TRBV28,NA,TRBJ1-2,NA,CASNAVVGLNPRGYTF,TGTGCCAGCAACGCCGTCGTGGGACTCAACCCCCGTGGCTACACCTTC
TRBV4-1,NA,TRBJ2-7,NA,CASSQGPRGNEQYF,TGCGCCAGCAGCCAAGGCCCCAGGGGTAACGAGCAGTACTTC
TRBV6-1,NA,TRBJ1-5,NA,CASAYPGNQPQHF,TGTGCCAGCGCCTACCCCGGGAATCAGCCCCAGCATTTT
TRBV7-2,NA,TRBJ2-7,NA,CASSLAGSYEQYF,TGTGCCAGCAGCTTAGCCGGCTCCTACGAGCAGTACTTC
TRBV2,NA,TRBJ2-1,NA,CASLASSYNEQFF,TGTGCCAGCTTGGCAAGCTCCTACAATGAGCAGTTCTTC
TRBV28,NA,TRBJ1-5,NA,CASSFQGSGQPQHF,TGTGCCAGCAGTTTTCAGGGGTCCGGTCAGCCCCAGCATTTT
TRBV6-1,NA,TRBJ2-7,TRBD2,CASSGLAGGLNEQYF,TGTGCCAGCAGTGGTCTAGCGGGAGGATTAAACGAGCAGTACTTC
TRBV5-5,NA,TRBJ1-5,NA,CASSSRARGSNQPQHF,TGTGCCAGCAGCTCGAGGGCCCGAGGCAGCAATCAGCCCCAGCATTTT
TRBV10-3,NA,TRBJ2-1,NA,CAIAPSEESSEQFF,TGTGCCATCGCCCCTAGCGAAGAGTCCAGTGAGCAGTTCTTC
TRBV18,NA,TRBJ1-5,NA,CASSPGQTKGNQPQHF,TGTGCCAGCTCGCCTGGACAGACCAAGGGCAATCAGCCCCAGCATTTT
TRBV6-5,NA,TRBJ2-3,NA,CASQHGDTQYF,TGTGCCAGCCAACATGGAGATACGCAGTATTTT
TRBV11-2,NA,TRBJ2-3,NA,CASSSPAGPSTDTQYF,TGTGCCAGCAGCTCCCCGGCAGGGCCTAGCACAGATACGCAGTATTTT
TRBV4-3,NA,TRBJ2-6,NA,CASSQDTFSGANVLTF,TGCGCCAGCAGCCAAGATACTTTCTCTGGGGCCAACGTCCTGACTTTC
TRBV2,NA,TRBJ2-3,NA,CASGRQVLGTDTQYF,TGTGCCAGCGGACGACAGGTATTAGGCACAGATACGCAGTATTTT
TRBV5-6,NA,TRBJ2-3,TRBD2,CASSLRPGLAGTDTQYF,TGTGCCAGCAGCTTACGTCCGGGACTAGCGGGAACAGATACGCAGTATTTT
TRBV6-1,NA,TRBJ1-2,TRBD1,CASRGQGQDTF,TGTGCCAGCAGAGGACAGGGACAAGACACCTTC
TRBV2,NA,TRBJ2-1,TRBD2,CASRGGLGYEQFF,TGTGCCAGCAGGGGGGGGTTGGGATATGAGCAGTTCTTC
TRBV2,NA,TRBJ2-7,TRBD2,CASSGLAATYEQYF,TGTGCCAGCTCGGGACTAGCGGCCACCTACGAGCAGTACTTC
TRBV6-5,NA,TRBJ2-7,TRBD1,CASSPDRGNEQYF,TGTGCCAGCAGTCCCGACAGGGGGAACGAGCAGTACTTC
TRBV2,NA,TRBJ2-7,TRBD2,CASREGLAGAKYF,TGTGCCAGCAGAGAGGGACTAGCGGGCGCTAAGTACTTC
TRBV6-5,NA,TRBJ1-5,NA,CASSYSWGENQPQHF,TGTGCCAGCAGTTACTCGTGGGGGGAGAATCAGCCCCAGCATTTT
TRBV6-1,NA,TRBJ2-1,TRBD2,CASSEQLAGGLFLF,TGTGCCAGCAGTGAACAACTAGCGGGAGGGCTTTTCCTCTTC